These T cell receptor beta chains were read from a single sample in a study of post-analysis software for immune sequencing data. One entry per CDR3 protein results from TCRdb running MiXCR on the PCR reads. The data show hundreds of thousands of distinct CDR3 sequences, just under 30% seen once. Sequenced: blood. The receptors originated from a girl aged 10 to 17 with multiple sclerosis. CDR3s include the opening cysteine and the closing phenylalanine or tryptophan. Each record gives: CDR3 DNA, CDR3 protein, CDR3 length, D gene, V gene, clone size, J gene. D genes are given only for firm matches. Clone size is not always given. Where it is, it says once, few, many or a class for expanded clones.

TGTGCCAGCAGGTTCCAGGGGGCCTCAGATACGCAGTATTTT,CASRFQGASDTQYF,14,TRBD1,TRBV27,NA,TRBJ2-3
TGTGCCGGCAGTCCCCCAAGCCAGCTCCAAGAGACCCAGTACTTC,CAGSPPSQLQETQYF,15,NA,TRBV12-3/TRBV12-4,NA,TRBJ2-5
TGCGCCAGCAGCTTGGACCAGGGTCGATACAATGAGCAGTTCTTC,CASSLDQGRYNEQFF,15,NA,TRBV5-1,NA,TRBJ2-1
TGTGCCAGCAGTCAGGCTTTTACCGGGGAGCTGTTTTTT,CASSQAFTGELFF,13,NA,TRBV3-1,NA,TRBJ2-2
TGTGCCAGCAGCTGGGACAGGGGCGACAACACCGGGGAGCTGTTTTTT,CASSWDRGDNTGELFF,16,TRBD1,TRBV13,NA,TRBJ2-2
TGTGCCAGCAGTCTGCGTCCACAGGGGTACAATGAGCAGTTCTTC,CASSLRPQGYNEQFF,15,TRBD1,TRBV6-5,NA,TRBJ2-1
TGTGCCAGCAGTCCACCGCGGGGGGCCGGGAGGGGTACGCAGTATTTT,CASSPPRGAGRGTQYF,16,TRBD2,TRBV12-3/TRBV12-4,NA,TRBJ2-3
TGTGCCAGCAGTTTTGGCCGTGAAGCTTTCTTT,CASSFGREAFF,11,NA,TRBV28,NA,TRBJ1-1
TGCAGTGCTACCCCAGTGGCGGACCGGCCAGATACGCAGTATTTT,CSATPVADRPDTQYF,15,NA,TRBV20-1,NA,TRBJ2-3
TGTGCCACCAGTCCAGCCTGGTTAGACAGGGAGTCTGGGGCCAACGTCCTGACTTTC,CATSPAWLDRESGANVLTF,19,TRBD1,TRBV24-1,few,TRBJ2-6
TGTGCCAGCAGTTTATCCGCCCTTAGGGGAAATGAGCAGTTCTTC,CASSLSALRGNEQFF,15,NA,TRBV27,few,TRBJ2-1
TGCGCCAGCAGCTTTCCTAGCGGGGACACAGATACGCAGTATTTT,CASSFPSGDTDTQYF,15,TRBD2,TRBV5-1,few,TRBJ2-3
TGCAGTGCTGGGGACGGGAAGAGCTCCTACAATGAGCAGTTCTTC,CSAGDGKSSYNEQFF,15,NA,TRBV20-1,few,TRBJ2-1
TGCAGCGTTGAAGACCCATCGGGGGGTAGGGGAAACATTCAGTACTTC,CSVEDPSGGRGNIQYF,16,TRBD2,TRBV29-1,NA,TRBJ2-4
TGTGCCAACAGTTTAGTTGGGACAGGGGGCCGTGGCACTGAAGCTTTCTTT,CANSLVGTGGRGTEAFF,17,TRBD1,TRBV28,NA,TRBJ1-1
TGTGCCAGCAGCCCCCCAACAGGTGATGGCTACACCTTC,CASSPPTGDGYTF,13,NA,TRBV7-9,few,TRBJ1-2
TGTGCCAGCAGTTATAAAAGACAGGTATCCAATGAGCAGTTCTTC,CASSYKRQVSNEQFF,15,NA,TRBV6-2/TRBV6-3,NA,TRBJ2-1
TGTGCCAGCCTAGCGGGGGGCCGGACTAGCGCAGATACGCAGTATTTT,CASLAGGRTSADTQYF,16,TRBD2,TRBV7-9,NA,TRBJ2-3
TGTGCCAGCAGCTTCTCTCCCACCCCTTACGAGCAGTACTTC,CASSFSPTPYEQYF,14,NA,TRBV7-2,few,TRBJ2-7
TGCAGTGCTAGTTTAGAAATAGGGCAGTTCTTC,CSASLEIGQFF,11,NA,TRBV20-1,NA,TRBJ2-1
TGCGCCAGCAGCTTGGACTACGCGAGCTCCTACAATGAGCAGTTCTTC,CASSLDYASSYNEQFF,16,NA,TRBV5-1,few,TRBJ2-1
TGTGCCAGCAGGGACATGTTCTCCTACGAGCAGTACTTC,CASRDMFSYEQYF,13,NA,TRBV6-1,NA,TRBJ2-7
TGCGCCAGCAGCCAAGATTTCAATCAGCCCCAGCATTTT,CASSQDFNQPQHF,13,NA,TRBV4-1,NA,TRBJ1-5
TGTGCCAGCAGTTCGCGGCCTTCAACAGATACGCAGTATTTT,CASSSRPSTDTQYF,14,NA,TRBV6-2/TRBV6-3,NA,TRBJ2-3
TGTGCCAGCAGCGGGAGCGGGAGGAGCTACAATGAGCAGTTCTTC,CASSGSGRSYNEQFF,15,TRBD2,TRBV7-9,NA,TRBJ2-1
TGCAGCGTTGAACGCGGGAGTCGCCACAATGAGCAGTTCTTC,CSVERGSRHNEQFF,14,TRBD2,TRBV29-1,many,TRBJ2-1
TGTGCCACCAGCAGATCCATAGCGGATACGCAGTATTTT,CATSRSIADTQYF,13,NA,TRBV15,few,TRBJ2-3
TGCAGTGCCCCTGAATTACTAGCGGGAGGGGAGCAGTACTTC,CSAPELLAGGEQYF,14,TRBD2,TRBV20-1,few,TRBJ2-7
TGTGCCAGCAGCCCCGGGGGCGTCTCCTATAATTCACCCCTCCACTTT,CASSPGGVSYNSPLHF,16,NA,TRBV9,few,TRBJ1-6
TGTGCCAGCAGCCCCCGGGATGGTCAAGAGACCCAGTACTTC,CASSPRDGQETQYF,14,NA,TRBV3-1,NA,TRBJ2-5
TGTGCCAGCTCACCTGGACAGGGAAGAGGCAATGAGCAGTTCTTC,CASSPGQGRGNEQFF,15,TRBD1,TRBV18,few,TRBJ2-1
TGCGCCAGCAACCAAGATGGGGGGATACGCTACAATGAGCAGTTCTTC,CASNQDGGIRYNEQFF,16,NA,TRBV4-3,NA,TRBJ2-1
TGTGCCAGCAGTGACGGCGGGACAGCGGCAGATACGCAGTATTTT,CASSDGGTAADTQYF,15,NA,TRBV6-1,few,TRBJ2-3
TGTGCCAGCAGCTTAGGGGAGTTCGGGACTAGCGTGAGCTCCTACACTGAGCAGTTCTTC,CASSLGEFGTSVSSYTEQFF,20,TRBD2,TRBV7-9,NA,TRBJ2-1
TGCAGCGTTGACCTTGCTACCCACAGGGACGGCTACACCTTC,CSVDLATHRDGYTF,14,NA,TRBV29-1,NA,TRBJ1-2
TGTGCCAGCAGCTTAGTCGACTACCCCACAGATACGCAGTATTTT,CASSLVDYPTDTQYF,15,NA,TRBV11-3,once,TRBJ2-3
TGTGCCAGCAGTGTTCCTCCCGGGACAGGGCGGTCCACTGAAGCTTTCTTT,CASSVPPGTGRSTEAFF,17,TRBD1,TRBV27,NA,TRBJ1-1
TGTGCCACCACGGGGGGGAGGCCAGATACGCAGTATTTT,CATTGGRPDTQYF,13,TRBD2,TRBV7-2,NA,TRBJ2-3
TGCAGTGCTGTCATTTATGGACAGGGAACCCAAGAGACCCAGTACTTC,CSAVIYGQGTQETQYF,16,TRBD1,TRBV20-1,few,TRBJ2-5
TGCGCCAGCAGCTTTAAGACTAGCTCTAGGGGAGATACGCAGTATTTT,CASSFKTSSRGDTQYF,16,TRBD2,TRBV5-1,few,TRBJ2-3
TGTGCCATCAGGGCTCGGGCCACTCCGAGCTCCTACGAGCAGTACTTC,CAIRARATPSSYEQYF,16,NA,TRBV10-3,few,TRBJ2-7
TGCAGTGCTATATGGAGGGAGGGGGCAGATACGCAGTATTTT,CSAIWREGADTQYF,14,NA,TRBV20-1,NA,TRBJ2-3
TGCGCCAGCAGCTTGGAATTGGAGGGACCCACTGGCTACACCTTC,CASSLELEGPTGYTF,15,NA,TRBV5-1,few,TRBJ1-2
TGTGCTAGTGGTTTGTATTGGACAGGGGGCTACAATGAGCAGTTCTTC,CASGLYWTGGYNEQFF,16,TRBD1,TRBV12-5,few,TRBJ2-1
TGTGCCAGCAGCGTAAAATCAGGGTTGGTCACAGATACGCAGTATTTT,CASSVKSGLVTDTQYF,16,NA,TRBV9,few,TRBJ2-3
TGCAGTGCTACGGGTCGTCCGGAGACCCAGTACTTC,CSATGRPETQYF,12,NA,TRBV20-1,NA,TRBJ2-5
TGCAGTGGGGGACAGGGGCCGCGGGATACGCAGTATTTT,CSGGQGPRDTQYF,13,TRBD1,TRBV20-1,NA,TRBJ2-3
TGTGCCAGCAGCTACGCCACCTACGAGCAGTACTTC,CASSYATYEQYF,12,NA,TRBV11-2,few,TRBJ2-7
TGTGCCAGCAGCCGACTAGCGGGGGAAAGCACAGATACGCAGTATTTT,CASSRLAGESTDTQYF,16,TRBD2,TRBV7-9,few,TRBJ2-3
TGTGCCAGCAGTCGGACTAGCGGGACCAACGAGCAGTACTTC,CASSRTSGTNEQYF,14,TRBD2,TRBV6-2/TRBV6-3,NA,TRBJ2-7
TGTGCCAGCGGCAAGCCGGGACAGGGAGAGGCCAAAAACATTCAGTACTTC,CASGKPGQGEAKNIQYF,17,TRBD1,TRBV28,few,TRBJ2-4
TGCGCCAGCAGCCAAGATCCCCGGGCTCGGACTGAAGCTTTCTTT,CASSQDPRARTEAFF,15,NA,TRBV4-1,few,TRBJ1-1
TGCAGTGCTCCTCTATTCGGGTCCTACGAGCAGTACTTC,CSAPLFGSYEQYF,13,NA,TRBV20-1,few,TRBJ2-7
TGCAGTGCTAGCGCCGACGGTAGTCAGCCCCAGCATTTT,CSASADGSQPQHF,13,NA,TRBV20-1,NA,TRBJ1-5
TGTGCCAGTAGTCACTCAATGGGTCCATACAATGAGCAGTTCTTC,CASSHSMGPYNEQFF,15,NA,TRBV19,NA,TRBJ2-1
TGTGCCACCTCCGGGGGAGAGACCCAGTACTTC,CATSGGETQYF,11,NA,TRBV10-3,many,TRBJ2-5
TGCAGTGCTAGAAAGACCCCCGGACTAGCGGCGAACACAGATACGCAGTATTTT,CSARKTPGLAANTDTQYF,18,TRBD2,TRBV20-1,few,TRBJ2-3
TGTGCCAGCAGAAATGGGGGGAAGAGCCAGCCCCAGCATTTT,CASRNGGKSQPQHF,14,NA,TRBV12-3/TRBV12-4,NA,TRBJ1-5
TGCAGTGCAAACGGACTAGCGGGCCCCCCGGATACGCAGTATTTT,CSANGLAGPPDTQYF,15,TRBD2,TRBV20-1,NA,TRBJ2-3
TGTGCCAGCAGTACCGGGACAGGGGGCTCTGGCTACACCTTC,CASSTGTGGSGYTF,14,TRBD1,TRBV25-1,NA,TRBJ1-2